The clone carrying this T cell receptor (beta chain) was seen a few times. TCRdb reprocessed the 5' RACE reads via MiXCR and lists one record per CDR3 protein. The table lists over 50,000 distinct CDR3 sequences, over 8.5% of them singletons. This sample is drawn from a study of T-cell memory formation after mild COVID-19. Trimming removed 4 bases from V and 5 bases from J, with 21 bases in between. CDR1 is SGHRS and CDR2 is YFSETQ in the germline V gene. The CDR3 contains 16 residues. Material: PBMCs or a T cell subset sorted from them (not recorded which). This receptor was obtained from an adult woman who had mild COVID-19 (a few samples of this study predate the infection). Cell type and time point are not known. The chain employs TRBV5-1 and TRBJ2-5, with a tentative D call TRBD2 (7 bases). CDR3 nucleotides: TGCGCCAGCAGCGTTCAGGGAGGGGGGGCTGTTGAGACCCAGTACTTC. Its protein is CASSVQGGGAVETQYF.